This record looks at one TCR beta chain sequence and its context. Use of 60 Vbeta and 13 Jbeta primers characterized the PCR. Measured with immunoSEQ multiplex PCR; TCRdb has only the in-frame clones, and not every one. The data show some 130,000 clones, around three quarters seen once. This entry is derived from a study of cytomegalovirus exposure and HLA in healthy donors. Germline assignment: CDR1 SGHRS and CDR2 YFSETQ. V gave up 3 bases and J gave up 3 bases; unmatched junction bases: 21. The CDR3 is 22 residues long. V gene TRBV5-1 combines with J gene TRBJ2-1; 13 bases map to TRBD2. The TCR comes from a woman in her forties or fifties in good health and CMV-seronegative. Sequenced material: PBMCs. CDR3 sequence: CASSWGLPTSGGLCSCYNEQFF. CDR3 DNA sequence: TGCGCCAGCAGCTGGGGACTCCCGACTAGCGGGGGGCTATGTTCCTGCTACAATGAGCAGTTCTTC.